This entry lists 16 T cell receptor beta chains sequenced from one sample in a study of molecular identifiers for immune sequencing clone quantification. Using its own MiXCR run on the PCR reads, TCRdb lists one record per CDR3 protein. The sample yields 100,000 or so distinct CDR3 sequences, roughly 23% seen once. The sequencing sample was made of naive CD8+ T cells from blood, with Jurkat cell RNA spiked in. The subset denotes: FACS-sorted CD8+CD4-CCR7+CD45RA+ naive T cells. The receptors stem from a human donor in good health. Some libraries in this study had Jurkat cell RNA spiked in.

As regards this clonotype: Given a much more abundant clone one base away, this may be a read error. J is TRBJ2-5 and V is TRBV6-6; D is unresolved. CDR1 MNHNY and CDR2 SVGAGI come from the germline V gene (reference sequence). The CDR3 has 16 amino acids. Between the trimmed V and J ends, which lost 6 bases and 1 base, there was a span of 18 bases. The CDR3 protein is CASSAAAPGLQETQYF. The CDR3 DNA is TGTGCCAGCAGCGCCGCGGCCCCGGGCCTCCAAGAGACCCAGTACTTC.

Concerning this clonotype itself: The germline gene is not matched at one end of the junction; a read error may be the cause. The chain uses TRBV5-4 and TRBJ2-5; 14 bases align to TRBD2. The CDR3 sequence is 17 residues long. Germline V gives CDR1 SGHNT, CDR2 YYREEE (reference sequence). The chain's CDR3 is CASSFKVGLAGGETQHF. DNA for the CDR3: TGTGCCAGCAGCTTTAAGGTTGGACTAGCGGGAGGAGAGACCCAGCACTTC.

As for this clonotype: A read error may explain this, as a much larger clone is one base away. The missing conserved phenylalanine or tryptophan at the end of this CDR3 makes a read error likely. The rearrangement joins TRBV2 to TRBJ2-7; possible D gene TRBD2, 6 bases. Looked up from germline, CDR1 is SNHLY and CDR2 is FYNNEI. The CDR3 is 12 amino acids. The CDR3 loop is CAGGTRGGEQYL. The DNA for the CDR3 is TGTGCGGGGGGTACCCGTGGCGGCGAGCAGTACCTC.

The chain recombines TRBV6-5 with TRBJ1-1; D not certain. V lost 2 bases and J lost 1, with 5 bases in between. Germline CDR1 MNHEY, CDR2 SVGAGI. This CDR3 has 13 residues. The CDR3 sequence: CASSYGGNTEAFF. CDR3 bases: TGTGCCAGCAGTTACGGAGGGAACACTGAAGCTTTCTTT.

This clonotype was counted many times. The V call is TRBV6-5, the J call TRBJ1-6; D not resolved. The CDR3 totals 17 residues. Germline loops: CDR1 MNHEY, CDR2 SVGAGI. V was shortened by 2 bases and J by 0 bases, with 11 bases between the two germline ends. CDR3 sequence reads: CASSYAGSSSYNSPLHF. CDR3 nucleotides: TGTGCCAGCAGTTACGCAGGATCGAGCTCCTATAATTCACCCCTCCACTTT.

This clonotype was recorded at least ten times. The CDR3, as DNA: TGCAGCGCCCCGAGGAGCTCCTACAATGAGCAGTTCTTC. The encoded protein is CSAPRSSYNEQFF. J is TRBJ2-1 and V is TRBV29-1, with no clear D. Trimming stripped 7 bases from V and 0 bases from J, with 10 bases between. The CDR3 runs to 13 residues. Germline loops: CDR1 SQVTM, CDR2 ANQGSEA.

This chain joins TRBV6-2 or TRBV6-3 and TRBJ2-1; D tentatively reads TRBD1 or TRBD2 (6 bases each). V was cut by 5 bases and J by 9 bases, with 11 bases left in between. Germline assignment: CDR1 MNHEY and CDR2 SVGEGT. The CDR3 runs 12 residues. Here the CDR3 DNA reads TGTGCCAGCAGTGCACCGGGGGCTGAGCAGTTCTTC. Encoded protein: CASSAPGAEQFF.

Only a few counts were recorded for this clonotype. J is TRBJ2-7 and V is TRBV4-1; 10 bases fit TRBD1. CDR1 and CDR2 from the germline V gene are MGHRA and YSYEKL. This CDR3 has 15 amino acids. Germline trimming cut 4 bases from V and 2 bases from J; bases unmatched to any gene: 5. The CDR3 region is CASSPSGQGPYEQYF. DNA for the CDR3: TGCGCCAGCAGCCCCTCGGGACAGGGGCCCTACGAGCAGTACTTC.

V and J are TRBV7-9 and TRBJ2-7; 11 bases match TRBD2. Germline values: CDR1 SEHNR, CDR2 FQNEAQ (reference sequence). CDR3 length: 16 amino acids. With 2 bases clipped from V and 4 bases from J, the junction kept 7 bases outside the gene matches. CDR3 DNA: TGTGCCAGCAGCTTAACTAGCGGGAGACGATGGTACGAGCAGTACTTC. Translation: CASSLTSGRRWYEQYF.

The table lists this clonotype with many counts. V and J are TRBV9 and TRBJ1-1; D not certain. CDR3 length equals 14 residues. Between the trimmed V and J ends, which lost 0 bases and 4 bases, there was a span of 10 bases. Germline CDR1 is SGDLS and CDR2 is YYNGEE. CDR3 sequence: CASSVGAFGTEAFF. CDR3 DNA sequence: TGTGCCAGCAGCGTAGGAGCTTTTGGCACTGAAGCTTTCTTT. The entire variable domain, with the rest obtained from reference TRBV9 and TRBJ1-1, is as follows: DSGVTQTPKHLITATGQRVTLRCSPRSGDLSVYWYQQSLDQGLQFLIQYYNGEERAKGNILERFSAQQFPDLHSELNLSSLELGDSALYFCASSVGAFGTEAFFGQGTRLTVV.

With regard to this clonotype: A much bigger clone sits one base away, suggesting this may be a read error. This chain's CDR3 is CASSLALQSPETQYF. CDR3 coding DNA: TGTGCCAGCAGTTTAGCGCTGCAGTCCCCAGAGACGCAGTATTTT. This chain joins TRBV12-3 or TRBV12-4 and TRBJ2-3; D is unclear. This CDR3 comprises 15 residues.

In this sample, this clonotype turned up a few times. The genes are TRBV7-3 and TRBJ2-1; D might be TRBD1 or TRBD2, each matching 6 bases. Germline lookup yields CDR1 SGHTA and CDR2 FQGTGA. This CDR3 has 12 amino acids. V was pared by 4 bases and J by 9 bases, with 10 bases between. The CDR3, as DNA: TGTGCCAGCAGCTCGGGGGCTGGTGAGCAGTTCTTC. Encoded protein: CASSSGAGEQFF.

The sample holds many counts of this clonotype. This chain links TRBV20-1 with TRBJ2-4; 8 nucleotides agree with TRBD2. The CDR3 spans 14 residues. CDR1 is DFQATT and CDR2 is SNEGSKA in the germline V gene (reference sequence). Losses at the gene ends were 6 bases for V and 3 bases for J; bases not matched to a gene: 7. The CDR3 DNA reads TGCAGTGCCATACTAGCGGAGCTCAAAAACATTCAGTACTTC. Its protein product is CSAILAELKNIQYF.

This clonotype has at least ten counts. The rearrangement joins TRBV30 to TRBJ2-3, with D unresolved. The V gene lost 0 bases and the J gene lost 3 bases, with 4 bases spanning the gap. This CDR3 region has 12 residues. Germline assignment: CDR1 GTSNPN and CDR2 SVGIG (reference sequence). The CDR3 spells CAWSVVTDTQYF. As DNA, the CDR3 is TGTGCCTGGAGTGTTGTTACAGATACGCAGTATTTT.

Many counts were recorded for this clonotype. V usage is TRBV15 and J usage is TRBJ2-5, with D maybe TRBD1 (6 bases). CDR1 is LNHNV, CDR2 YYDKDF, per germline (reference sequence). The CDR3 consists of 14 residues. With 0 bases removed from V and 4 bases from J, the gap between germline ends came to 9 bases. CDR3 nucleotides: TGTGCCACCAGCAGAGATGAGACAGGAGAGACCCAGTACTTC. Protein: CATSRDETGETQYF.

This clonotype occurred many times. The gene calls are TRBV29-1 and TRBJ2-3, with a weak D call TRBD2 (5 bases). Trimming pared 6 bases from V and 5 bases from J, leaving 9 bases between. This CDR3 contains 11 residues. CDR1 is SQVTM and CDR2 is ANQGSEA in the germline V gene. CDR3 bases: TGCAGCGTCGCAGGAGGAGATACGCAGTATTTT. This encodes CSVAGGDTQYF.